This T cell receptor beta chain is drawn from a study of OX40 agonist ivuxolimab in advanced cancers. Profiling relied on immunoSEQ multiplex PCR, and the TCRdb table lists in-frame clones only, not all of them. The sample yields about 2,100 clones, 70% to 80% seen once. CDR1 and CDR2 (germline): MDHEN, SYDVKM. The V end was cut by 5 bases, the J end by 8 bases, with 12 bases between. CDR3 size: 12 residues. This clone was observed a single time. Its antigen is currently unknown. General study results and limits: With doses of 0.1 to 3.0 mg/kg, CD4+ and CD8+ blood T cells had undergone clonal expansion by week 6.

The chain uses TRBV28 and TRBJ1-1; D is unclear. This TCR came from an adult with an advanced solid tumor such as melanoma, head and neck, liver or kidney cancer. The sample was CD4+ or CD8+ T cells sorted from blood, taken in a trial of the OX40 agonist ivuxolimab. The CDR3 loop is CASSTTLREAFF. As DNA, the CDR3 is TGTGCCAGCAGTACGACTCTGCGGGAAGCTTTCTTT. Full variable domain (missing parts from reference TRBV28 and TRBJ1-1): DVKVTQSSRYLVKRTGEKVFLECVQDMDHENMFWYRQDPGLGLRLIYFSYDVKMKEKGDIPEGYSVSREKKERFSLILESASTNQTSMYLCASSTTLREAFFGQGTRLTVV.